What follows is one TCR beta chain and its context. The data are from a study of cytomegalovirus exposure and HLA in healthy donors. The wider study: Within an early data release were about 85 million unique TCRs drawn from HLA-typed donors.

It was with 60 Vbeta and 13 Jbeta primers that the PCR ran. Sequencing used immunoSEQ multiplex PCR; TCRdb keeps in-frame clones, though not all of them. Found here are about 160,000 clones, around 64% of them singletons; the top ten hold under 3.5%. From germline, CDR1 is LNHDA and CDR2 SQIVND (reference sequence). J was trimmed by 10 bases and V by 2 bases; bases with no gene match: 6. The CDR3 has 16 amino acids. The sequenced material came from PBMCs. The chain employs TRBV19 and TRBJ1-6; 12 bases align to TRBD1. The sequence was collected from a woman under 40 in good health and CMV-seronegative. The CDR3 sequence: CASSIRPGQGASPLHF. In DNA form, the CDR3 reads TGTGCCAGTAGTATAAGACCGGGACAGGGGGCATCACCCCTCCACTTT.